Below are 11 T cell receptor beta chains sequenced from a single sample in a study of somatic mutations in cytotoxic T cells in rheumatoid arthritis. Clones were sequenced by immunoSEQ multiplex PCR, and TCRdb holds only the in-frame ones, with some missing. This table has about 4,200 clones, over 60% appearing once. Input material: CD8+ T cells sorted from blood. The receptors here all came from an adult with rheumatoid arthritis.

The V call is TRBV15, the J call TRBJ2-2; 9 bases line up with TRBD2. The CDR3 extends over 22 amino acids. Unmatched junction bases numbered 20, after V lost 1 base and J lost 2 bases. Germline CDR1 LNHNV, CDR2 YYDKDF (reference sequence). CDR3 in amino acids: CATSRADRFSGGTTYNTGELFF. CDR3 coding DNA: TGTGCCACCAGCAGAGCCGATCGTTTTAGCGGGGGAACTACTTATAACACCGGGGAGCTGTTTTTT. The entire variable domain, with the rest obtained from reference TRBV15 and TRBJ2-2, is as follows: DAMVIQNPRYQVTQFGKPVTLSCSQTLNHNVMYWYQQKSSQAPKLLFHYYDKDFNNEADTPDNFQSRRPNTSFCFLDIRSPGLGDTAMYLCATSRADRFSGGTTYNTGELFFGEGSRLTVL.

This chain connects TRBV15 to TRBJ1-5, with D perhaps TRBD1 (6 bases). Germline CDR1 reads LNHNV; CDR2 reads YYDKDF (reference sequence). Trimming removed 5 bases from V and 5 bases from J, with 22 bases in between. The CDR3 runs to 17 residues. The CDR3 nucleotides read TGTGCCACCAGCGAATTTCTAGCGTTGGACAGCGATCAGCCCCAGCATTTT. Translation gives CATSEFLALDSDQPQHF.

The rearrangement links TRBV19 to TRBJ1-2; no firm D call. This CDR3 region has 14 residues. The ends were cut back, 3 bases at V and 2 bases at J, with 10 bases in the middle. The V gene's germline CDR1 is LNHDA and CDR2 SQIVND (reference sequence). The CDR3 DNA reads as TGTGCCAGTAGTATCACCAGCCACAACTATGGCTACACCTTC. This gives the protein CASSITSHNYGYTF.

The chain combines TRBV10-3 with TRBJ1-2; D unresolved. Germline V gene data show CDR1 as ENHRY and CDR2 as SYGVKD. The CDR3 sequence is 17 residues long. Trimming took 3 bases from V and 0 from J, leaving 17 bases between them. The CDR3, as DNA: TGTGCCATCAGTGATCTAGGGTCTGGCCTAGCTAACTATGGCTACACCTTC. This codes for CAISDLGSGLANYGYTF.

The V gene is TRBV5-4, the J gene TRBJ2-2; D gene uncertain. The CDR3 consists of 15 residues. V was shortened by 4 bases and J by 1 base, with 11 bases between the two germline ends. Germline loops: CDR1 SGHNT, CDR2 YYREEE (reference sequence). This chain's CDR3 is CASSNRTMNTGELFF. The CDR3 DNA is TGTGCCAGCAGCAATCGCACAATGAACACCGGGGAGCTGTTTTTT.

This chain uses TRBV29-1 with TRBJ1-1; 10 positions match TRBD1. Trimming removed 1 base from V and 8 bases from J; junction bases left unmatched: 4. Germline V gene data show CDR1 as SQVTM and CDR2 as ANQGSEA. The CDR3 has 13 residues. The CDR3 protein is CSVEGDRGLEAFF. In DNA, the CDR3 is TGCAGCGTTGAAGGGGACAGGGGCCTGGAAGCTTTCTTT. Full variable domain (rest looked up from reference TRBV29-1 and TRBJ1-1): SAVISQKPSRDICQRGTSLTIQCQVDSQVTMMFWYRQQPGQSLTLIATANQGSEATYESGFVIDKFPISRPNLTFSTLTVSNMSPEDSSIYLCSVEGDRGLEAFFGQGTRLTVV.

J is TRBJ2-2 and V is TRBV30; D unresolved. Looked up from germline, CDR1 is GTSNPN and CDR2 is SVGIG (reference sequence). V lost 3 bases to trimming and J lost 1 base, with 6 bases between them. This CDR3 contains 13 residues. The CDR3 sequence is CAWSRMNTGELFF. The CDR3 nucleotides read TGTGCCTGGAGCAGGATGAACACCGGGGAGCTGTTTTTT.

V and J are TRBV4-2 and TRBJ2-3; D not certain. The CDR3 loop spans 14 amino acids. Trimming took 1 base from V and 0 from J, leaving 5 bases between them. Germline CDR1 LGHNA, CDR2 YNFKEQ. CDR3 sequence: CASSQGASTDTQYF. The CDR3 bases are TGTGCCAGCAGCCAAGGAGCTAGCACAGATACGCAGTATTTT.

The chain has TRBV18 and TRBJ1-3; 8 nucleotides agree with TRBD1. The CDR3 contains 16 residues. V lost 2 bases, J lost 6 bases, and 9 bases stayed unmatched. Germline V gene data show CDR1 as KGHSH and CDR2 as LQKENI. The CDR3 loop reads CASSPYPTGEANTIYF. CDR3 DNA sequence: TGTGCCAGCTCACCATACCCGACAGGGGAGGCAAACACCATATATTTT.

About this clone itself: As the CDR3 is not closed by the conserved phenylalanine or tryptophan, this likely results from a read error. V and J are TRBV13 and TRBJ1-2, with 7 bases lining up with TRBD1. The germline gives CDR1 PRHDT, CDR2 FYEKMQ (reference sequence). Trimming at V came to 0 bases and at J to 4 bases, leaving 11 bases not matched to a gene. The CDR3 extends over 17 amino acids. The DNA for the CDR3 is TGTGCCAGCAGCTTAGGAACAGGGGAGGCAATAAGCTATGGCTACACCCTC. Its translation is CASSLGTGEAISYGYTL.

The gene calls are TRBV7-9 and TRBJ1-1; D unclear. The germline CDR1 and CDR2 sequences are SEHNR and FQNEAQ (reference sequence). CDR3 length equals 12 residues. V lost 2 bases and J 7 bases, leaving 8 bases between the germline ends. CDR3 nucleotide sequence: TGTGCCAGCAGCTTATCGGGGATTGAAGCTTTCTTT. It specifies CASSLSGIEAFF.